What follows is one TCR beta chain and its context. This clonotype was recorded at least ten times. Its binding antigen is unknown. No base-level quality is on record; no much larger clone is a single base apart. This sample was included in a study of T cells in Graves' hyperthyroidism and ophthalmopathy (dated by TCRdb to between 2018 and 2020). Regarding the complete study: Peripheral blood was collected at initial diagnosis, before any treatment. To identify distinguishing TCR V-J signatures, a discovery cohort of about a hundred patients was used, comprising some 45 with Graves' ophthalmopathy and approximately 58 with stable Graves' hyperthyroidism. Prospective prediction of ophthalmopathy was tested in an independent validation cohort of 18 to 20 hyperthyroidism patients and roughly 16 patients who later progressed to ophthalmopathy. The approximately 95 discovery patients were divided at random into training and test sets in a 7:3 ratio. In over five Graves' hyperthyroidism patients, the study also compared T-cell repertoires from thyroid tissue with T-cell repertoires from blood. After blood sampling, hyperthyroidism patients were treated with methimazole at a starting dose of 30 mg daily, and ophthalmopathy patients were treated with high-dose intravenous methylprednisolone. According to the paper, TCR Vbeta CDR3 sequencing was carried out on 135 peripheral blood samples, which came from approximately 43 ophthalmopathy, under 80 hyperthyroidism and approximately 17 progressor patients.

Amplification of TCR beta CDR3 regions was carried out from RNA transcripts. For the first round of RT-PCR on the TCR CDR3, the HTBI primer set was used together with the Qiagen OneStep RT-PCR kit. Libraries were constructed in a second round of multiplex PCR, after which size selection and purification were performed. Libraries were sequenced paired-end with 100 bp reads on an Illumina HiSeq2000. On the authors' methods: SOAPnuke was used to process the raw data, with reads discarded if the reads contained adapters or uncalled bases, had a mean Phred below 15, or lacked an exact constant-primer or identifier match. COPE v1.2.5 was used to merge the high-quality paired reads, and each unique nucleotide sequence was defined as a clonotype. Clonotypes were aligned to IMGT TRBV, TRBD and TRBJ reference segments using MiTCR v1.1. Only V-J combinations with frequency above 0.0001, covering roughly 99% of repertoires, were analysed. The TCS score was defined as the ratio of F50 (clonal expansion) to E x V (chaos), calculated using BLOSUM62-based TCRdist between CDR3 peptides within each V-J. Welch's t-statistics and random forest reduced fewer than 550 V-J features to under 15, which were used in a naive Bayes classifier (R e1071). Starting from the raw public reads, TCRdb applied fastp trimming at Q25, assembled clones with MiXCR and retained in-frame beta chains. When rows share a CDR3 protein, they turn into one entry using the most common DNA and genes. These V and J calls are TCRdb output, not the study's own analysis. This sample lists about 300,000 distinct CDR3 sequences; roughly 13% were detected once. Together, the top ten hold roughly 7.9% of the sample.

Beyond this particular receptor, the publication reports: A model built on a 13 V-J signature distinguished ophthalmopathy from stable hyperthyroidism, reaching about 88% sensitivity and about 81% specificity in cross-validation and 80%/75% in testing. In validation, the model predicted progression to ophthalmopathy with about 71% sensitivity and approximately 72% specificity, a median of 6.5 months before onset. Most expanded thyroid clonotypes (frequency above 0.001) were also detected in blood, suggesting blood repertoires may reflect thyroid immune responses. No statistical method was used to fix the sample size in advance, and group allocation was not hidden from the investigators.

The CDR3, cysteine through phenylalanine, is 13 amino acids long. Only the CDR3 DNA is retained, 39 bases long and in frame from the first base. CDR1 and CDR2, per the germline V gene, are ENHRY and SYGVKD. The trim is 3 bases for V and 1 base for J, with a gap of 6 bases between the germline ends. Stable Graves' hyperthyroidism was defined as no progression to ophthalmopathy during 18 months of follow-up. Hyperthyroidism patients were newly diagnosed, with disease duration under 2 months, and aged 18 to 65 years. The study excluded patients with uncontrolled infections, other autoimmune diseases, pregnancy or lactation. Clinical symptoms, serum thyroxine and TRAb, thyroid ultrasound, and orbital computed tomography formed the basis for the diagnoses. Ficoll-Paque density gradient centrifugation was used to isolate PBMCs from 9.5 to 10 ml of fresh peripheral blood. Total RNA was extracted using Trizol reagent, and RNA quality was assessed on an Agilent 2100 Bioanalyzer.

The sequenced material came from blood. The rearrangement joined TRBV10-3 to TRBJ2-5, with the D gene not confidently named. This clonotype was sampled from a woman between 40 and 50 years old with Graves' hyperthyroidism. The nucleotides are TGTGCCATCAGTGAAAGGACCCAAGAGACCCAGTACTTC. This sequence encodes CAISERTQETQYF.